One sample yielded the 21 T cell receptor beta chains listed below, sequenced in a study of regulatory T cells in long-lasting Graves disease. Described time point: newly diagnosed GD, antithyroid drugs for less than 3 months. PBMCs provided the RNA from which the TCR library was made. Investigators prepared the TCR beta libraries by applying iRepertoire HTBI primers and Arm-PCR of CDR3 regions. One entry per CDR3 protein results from TCRdb running MiXCR on the multiplex PCR reads. In the table there are roughly 380,000 distinct CDR3 sequences, roughly 15% of which are singletons. This specimen consisted of peripheral blood mononuclear cells (PBMCs), obtained at new diagnosis, from a patient treated with antithyroid drugs. The source is a female donor with Graves disease.

The table lists this clonotype with many counts. The rearrangement uses TRBV12-3 or TRBV12-4 and TRBJ2-1; D is possibly TRBD2 (5 bases). The CDR3 loop spans 14 amino acids. The V end lost 4 bases, the J end lost 9 bases, and 16 bases lay between the germline ends. DNA for the CDR3: TGTGCCAGCAGTTACCGGGGTAGGGCCTCTGAGCAGTTCTTC. Translating it yields CASSYRGRASEQFF.

This clonotype has a count of ten or more. The chain combines TRBV10-2 with TRBJ2-7; D assignment may be TRBD1 or TRBD2 (5 bases each). V was pared by 5 bases and J by 6 bases, with 11 bases between. The CDR3 runs to 12 residues. CDR1 is WSHSY and CDR2 is SAAADI in the germline V gene. The CDR3 spells CASSTGLLEQYF. The CDR3 DNA sequence: TGCGCCAGCAGTACAGGACTTCTCGAGCAGTACTTC.

J is TRBJ2-5 and V is TRBV6-1; tentative D call: TRBD2 (7 bases). Per germline, CDR1 MNHNS and CDR2 SASEGT. Deletions cut 6 bases from V and 5 bases from J, with 13 bases between. There are 13 residues in the CDR3. DNA of the CDR3: TGTGCCAGCAGGGGGGGGGGGCACGAGACCCAGTACTTC. This codes for CASRGGGHETQYF.

V is TRBV5-1 and J is TRBJ2-5; either TRBD1 or TRBD2 may supply D (5 bases each). Between the trimmed V and J ends, which lost 0 bases and 5 bases, there was a span of 14 bases. The CDR3 is 15 amino acids. CDR1 is SGHRS, CDR2 YFSETQ, per germline. In DNA form, the CDR3 reads TGCGCCAGCAGCTTGGATCTGGGGACGGTCGAGACCCAGTACTTC. Encoded protein: CASSLDLGTVETQYF.

This clonotype was seen a few times. The chain employs TRBV7-9 and TRBJ2-5; D is ambiguous. CDR1 and CDR2 (germline): SEHNR, FQNEAQ (reference sequence). V dropped 4 bases and J dropped 9 bases, with 9 bases sitting between them. CDR3 length: 11 amino acids. The CDR3 is CASSSPGSQYF. DNA for the CDR3: TGTGCCAGCAGCTCCCCCGGGTCCCAGTACTTC.

The V call is TRBV2, the J call TRBJ1-5, with D possibly being TRBD1 (5 bases). This CDR3 has 15 amino acids. Germline CDR1 is SNHLY and CDR2 is FYNNEI. Trimming left V 6 bases short and J 3 bases short, with 15 bases between. Here the CDR3 reads CASSQIQGVNQPQHF. Here the CDR3 DNA reads TGTGCCAGCAGCCAGATCCAGGGTGTCAATCAGCCCCAGCATTTT.

This clonotype was seen many times. The chain recombines TRBV3-1 with TRBJ1-1; D possibly corresponds to TRBD1 (5 bases). V lost 0 bases and J 0 bases, leaving 11 bases between the germline ends. The length of the CDR3 is 16 residues. Germline values: CDR1 LGHDT, CDR2 YNNKEL (reference sequence). The DNA of the CDR3 is TGTGCCAGCAGCCAAGATGTGACAGCTATGAACACTGAAGCTTTCTTT. Its translation: CASSQDVTAMNTEAFF.

The J gene is TRBJ1-1, the V gene TRBV20-1; D is possibly TRBD1 (5 bases). This CDR3 comprises 13 residues. Trimming pared 6 bases from V and 2 bases from J, leaving 13 bases between. Germline V gene sequence: CDR1 DFQATT, CDR2 SNEGSKA (reference sequence). CDR3 loop: CSARPGINTEAFF. For the CDR3, the DNA is TGCAGTGCCCGGCCAGGGATAAACACTGAAGCTTTCTTT.

The V and J genes are TRBV7-9 and TRBJ1-3, with D perhaps TRBD1 (6 bases). Germline CDR1 is SEHNR and CDR2 is FQNEAQ (reference sequence). This CDR3 spans 14 amino acids. Trimming pared 6 bases from V and 0 bases from J, leaving 9 bases between. The CDR3 spells CASRLDSSGNTIYF. The CDR3 region has the DNA TGTGCCAGCAGGCTGGACAGCTCTGGAAACACCATATATTTT.

This clonotype was seen more than once but under ten times. A much larger clone differs by one base, so this may be a read error. V gene TRBV12-3 or TRBV12-4 combines with J gene TRBJ1-1, with 7 bases aligning to TRBD1. The CDR3 totals 14 residues. For the CDR3, the DNA is TGTGCCAGCAGCGAACAGGGGTTTGGAACTGAAGCTTCCTTT. It codes for CASSEQGFGTEASF.

This clonotype has at least ten counts. One end of the junction does not line up with germline, which may come from a read error. The V call is TRBV10-3, the J call TRBJ2-3, with 9 bases matching TRBD2. The CDR3 spans 16 residues. CDR1 and CDR2 (germline): ENHRY, SYGVKD. This CDR3 reads CAISERSGTSTDTQYF. The CDR3 DNA is TGTGCCATCAGTGAGAGATCGGGGACTAGCACGGATACGCAGTATTTT.

Many counts were recorded for this clonotype. One end of the junction varies from germline; a read error may be responsible. The CDR3 here is CASTWTAGNTIYF. The CDR3, as DNA: TGTGCCAGCACCTGGACCGCTGGGAACACCATATATTTT. The gene calls are TRBV6-1 and TRBJ1-3; D call uncertain. The CDR3 length is 13 residues. Germline V gene lookup returns CDR1 MNHNS and CDR2 SASEGT.

V and J are TRBV24-1 and TRBJ2-2; TRBD1 agrees at 10 bases. The J segment lost 5 bases and the V segment lost 2 bases, leaving 4 bases of the junction unmatched. CDR1 is KGHDR, CDR2 SFDVKD, per germline. The CDR3 contains 16 residues. This CDR3 is CATSDSGQGLTGELFF. The CDR3 nucleotides read TGTGCCACCAGTGATTCGGGACAGGGGCTAACCGGGGAGCTGTTTTTT.

This chain uses TRBV20-1 with TRBJ1-2; a possible D gene is TRBD1 (5 bases). The CDR3 runs 14 residues. Trimming shortened V by 2 bases and J by 1 base, and 11 bases separated the two germline ends. Per germline, CDR1 DFQATT and CDR2 SNEGSKA (reference sequence). The CDR3 DNA reads TGCAGTGCTAGAAGGGACGGGGGTAACTATGGCTACACCTTC. Translating it yields CSARRDGGNYGYTF.

In its sample, this clonotype was seen many times. The chain combines TRBV5-6 with TRBJ1-5; weak D call: TRBD1 (5 bases). The V gene's germline CDR1 is SGHDT and CDR2 YYEEEE. Trimming took 1 base from V and 0 from J, leaving 11 bases between them. CDR3 length: 16 residues. The CDR3 is CASSLKGVDSNQPQHF. In DNA, the CDR3 is TGTGCCAGCAGCTTGAAAGGGGTCGATAGCAATCAGCCCCAGCATTTT.

V and J are TRBV7-2 and TRBJ1-1; the D gene is possibly TRBD1 (5 bases). Trimming pared 1 base from V and 1 base from J, leaving 10 bases between. This CDR3 comprises 15 residues. CDR1 and CDR2 from the germline V gene are SGHTA and FQGNSA. In DNA, the CDR3 is TGTGCCAGCAGCTTAGAACCGAGGGGGAACACTGAAGCTTTCTTT. It specifies CASSLEPRGNTEAFF.

The rearrangement uses TRBV9 and TRBJ2-1, with TRBD2 identical over 8 bases. The CDR3 spans 18 residues. CDR1 and CDR2 (germline): SGDLS, YYNGEE. V shed 1 base, J shed 9 bases, and the junction held 18 bases outside the gene matches. The CDR3 DNA sequence: TGTGCCAGCAGCGTATATAACGGGGGGGCCGAACGGCGGCTTGAGCAGTTCTTC. Residues: CASSVYNGGAERRLEQFF.

This chain uses TRBV27 with TRBJ1-6; D call uncertain. The CDR3 contains 13 residues. Trimming stripped 3 bases from V and 8 bases from J, with 8 bases between. Germline V gives CDR1 MNHEY, CDR2 SMNVEV (reference sequence). CDR3 DNA sequence: TGTGCCAGCAGTTTCCTTAGGGATTCACCCCTCCACTTT. Protein product: CASSFLRDSPLHF.

This clonotype appeared many times. J is TRBJ1-2 and V is TRBV20-1; tentatively, D is TRBD1 (5 bases). Trimming stripped 0 bases from V and 6 bases from J, with 14 bases between. The CDR3 runs 14 residues. CDR1 and CDR2 from the germline V gene are DFQATT and SNEGSKA (reference sequence). CDR3 sequence reads: CSARDSQDGNGYTF. CDR3 bases: TGCAGTGCTAGAGATTCACAGGATGGTAATGGCTACACCTTC.

The gene calls are TRBV5-8 and TRBJ1-1, with D uncertain. CDR3 length: 13 residues. Trimming stripped 1 base from V and 3 bases from J, with 7 bases between. CDR1 and CDR2 (germline): SGHTS, YDEGEE. The CDR3 sequence: CASSLPWYTEAFF. The CDR3 bases are TGTGCCAGCAGCTTGCCCTGGTACACTGAAGCTTTCTTT.

V usage is TRBV10-3 and J usage is TRBJ2-6; a weak D match, TRBD1 (6 bases). Trimming took 8 bases from V and 2 from J, leaving 25 bases between them. This CDR3 contains 19 residues. Germline V gene lookup returns CDR1 ENHRY and CDR2 SYGVKD. The CDR3 sequence: CAIPATRAGVRPGANVLTF. The CDR3 DNA is TGTGCCATCCCAGCGACGCGGGCAGGGGTTCGTCCTGGGGCCAACGTCCTGACTTTC.